Listed here is a single TCR beta chain. The antigen remains unidentified. The making of cDNA relied on 5'RACE with 10-nucleotide random UMIs. TCRdb reprocessed the 5' RACE reads with MiXCR, giving one entry per CDR3 protein. The data show roughly 52,000 distinct CDR3 sequences, with less than 4% seen just once and roughly 7.1% held by the top ten. The J segment lost 3 bases and the V segment lost 5 bases, leaving 9 bases of the junction unmatched. There are 16 residues in the CDR3. CDR1 and CDR2 (germline): SGHRS, YFSETQ. These data originate in a study of neurological immune-mediated disorders. Study-wide points: No clinical or MRI feature was associated with the multiple sclerosis repertoire cluster. The repertoires of 18 of 34 multiple sclerosis patients fell into one related-CDR3 cluster (a possible signature) under phylogenetic grouping.

This sequence was found in a man aged 55 to 69 with multiple sclerosis. The chain joins TRBV5-1 to TRBJ2-2; 8 bases fit TRBD1. Sequences were obtained from PBMCs. The CDR3 nucleotides read TGCGCCAGCAGTACCCGGACAGGGAGAGACACCGGGGAGCTGTTTTTT. The encoded protein is CASSTRTGRDTGELFF. Filled out from reference TRBV5-1 and TRBJ2-2, the complete variable domain reads KAGVTQTPRYLIKTRGQQVTLSCSPISGHRSVSWYQQTPGQGLQFLFEYFSETQRNKGNFPGRFSGRQFSNSRSEMNVSTLELGDSALYLCASSTRTGRDTGELFFGEGSRLTVL.